This T cell receptor (beta chain) comes out of a study of OX40 agonist ivuxolimab in advanced cancers. Study context: Three patients, one with hepatocellular carcinoma and two with cutaneous melanoma, achieved partial responses.

Study-level results: In the 0.1-3.0 mg/kg groups, partial responders showed among the lowest expansion.

Autoimmune disease history or systemic immunosuppression led to patients being barred. Comment on this clone: Its antigen is unidentified.

Germline V lookup: CDR1 SEHNR, CDR2 FQNEAQ (reference sequence). J lost 5 bases, V lost 5 bases, and 11 bases had no gene match. CDR3 length: 16 residues. TCRdb's table, derived via immunoSEQ multiplex PCR, lists solely in-frame clones and lacks some. The profile shows tens of thousands of clones, around 93% of them singletons. The sample here was CD4+ or CD8+ T cells sorted from blood, taken in a trial of the OX40 agonist ivuxolimab. This chain links TRBV7-9 with TRBJ2-7; TRBD1 matches at 11 bases. This clonotype was sampled from an adult with an advanced solid tumor such as melanoma, head and neck, liver or kidney cancer. As DNA, the CDR3 is TGTGCCAGCAGCCCTCGGACAGGGGGCAACATCGACGAGCAGTACTTC. It specifies CASSPRTGGNIDEQYF.